This TCR beta chain comes out of a study of T cells after yellow fever vaccination. This clonotype was seen at least ten times. In germline, CDR1 is MGHRA, CDR2 YSYEKL. Trimming removed 4 bases at V and 3 bases at J, with 15 bases between. The CDR3 sequence is 15 residues long. TCRdb re-analysed the 5' RACE reads in MiXCR, keeping a single row per CDR3 protein. The profile shows under 350,000 distinct CDR3 sequences, roughly 4% of them singletons. The clonotype was recovered from a man aged 18 to 35 who received the YFV17D yellow fever vaccine. This rearrangement joins TRBV4-1 to TRBJ1-2; D is ambiguous. The specimen comprised PBMCs, sampled 5 days after the yellow fever booster vaccination. CDR3 sequence (DNA): TGCGCCAGCAGCCGCACATCGGAAGGAGACTATGGCTACACCTTC. This gives the protein CASSRTSEGDYGYTF.